The clone carrying this T cell receptor (beta chain) was picked up many times. What it recognizes is unknown. These data belong to a study of early T cells in non-severe SARS-CoV-2 infection. Study-wide context: With bulk RNA from unsorted whole blood as input, sequencing yielded unpaired chains.

Tagging with unique molecular identifiers was applied to individual cDNA molecules. Via MiXCR, TCRdb re-called the 5' RACE reads, giving one row per CDR3 protein. The profile shows more than 65,000 distinct CDR3 sequences, about an eighth of them singletons. Regarding the study as a whole: A preference for anti-spike CD8 responses marked VDJdb matching, which missed private and CD4 specificities.

This CDR3 has 14 residues. The V gene's germline CDR1 is MNHEY and CDR2 SVGEGT. Trimming took 6 bases from V and 5 from J; bases not matched to a gene: 7. This clonotype was sampled from an adult who was a healthcare worker with PCR-confirmed SARS-CoV-2 infection or an uninfected control (not recorded which). The sequenced sample was whole blood. V is TRBV6-2 or TRBV6-3 and J is TRBJ2-5, with TRBD2 identical over 9 bases. The CDR3 loop reads CASRFSGGGETQYF. For the CDR3, the DNA is TGTGCCAGCAGGTTTAGCGGGGGAGGTGAGACCCAGTACTTC.